This TCR beta chain was sequenced for a study of control samples from healthy donors and cancer patients. Data came from immunoSEQ multiplex PCR; TCRdb stores just in-frame clones and leaves some out. This table holds over 80,000 clones, about four fifths found once. The CDR3 sequence is 12 residues long. Between the trimmed V and J ends, which lost 7 bases and 0 bases, there was a span of 7 bases. Germline CDR1 is MDHEN and CDR2 is SYDVKM. This receptor was identified in a man between 60 and 75 years old in good health. Specimen: blood. The chain carries TRBV28 and TRBJ2-7, with D unresolved. CDR3 loop: CASTTSSYEQYF. The CDR3 DNA sequence: TGTGCCAGCACCACGAGCTCCTACGAGCAGTACTTC.